This T cell receptor beta chain was identified in a study of human T cells and chemical hapten exposure (dated by TCRdb to the early 2020s). About the full investigation: For sensitization, 2% DPC in acetone was applied to a roughly 2 cm by roughly 2 cm area of upper inner arm skin. Patch tests used Finn chambers with 0.01% DPC on the upper back, scored after 6 days by International Contact Dermatitis Research Group standards. Libraries were pooled for sequencing, and variation in per-sample TCR yields was attributed mainly to small differences in library volumes within the pool. Nearly 30 alopecia patients gave blood for TCR sequencing at one to four time points (pre-sensitization, 2, 6 and 24 weeks). Peripheral blood TCR repertoire changes were tracked in vivo in alopecia patients during primary and secondary sensitization to the hapten diphenylcyclopropenone (DPC). Patient blood was sampled pre-sensitization (week 0) and at 2, 6 and about 24 weeks after DPC sensitization. Weekly therapeutic DPC doses were additionally applied to the scalp of patients throughout the roughly 23-week study period. The patient cohort, mostly female, included alopecia areata with under or over 50% scalp involvement, alopecia totalis and alopecia universalis.

Library preparation employed RACE. The data were produced on a NextSeq 500. During library preparation, unique molecular identifiers were attached to individual cDNA molecules so that TCRs could be counted in a quantitative, reproducible way. From each blood RNA sample, both TCR alpha and TCR beta chains were sequenced. Per the authors' processing: The median number of TCRs per sample was approximately 98,000, ranging from 23,224 to 690,600. The Decombinator software suite was used to annotate the V, J and CDR3 of the TCR reads. For PS versus PT1 abundance plots, all samples were subsampled to the same number of TCRs (28,000). TCRs were defined as expanded if absent before sensitization and observed at least eight times at the 2-week time point. The public reads were reprocessed in TCRdb via fastp at Q25 and MiXCR, keeping in-frame beta chains. Entries that share a CDR3 protein sequence are merged under the most common genes and DNA. TCRdb's processing, not the authors' own work, is the source of the V and J calls. A total of more than 70,000 distinct CDR3 sequences appear in this sample, roughly 10% of them only once. About 1% of the sample lies in the top ten.

What the authors observed across the whole study: Expanded TCRs formed significantly more large CDR3 similarity clusters than pre-sensitization or healthy control sets, consistent with antigen-driven responses. The number of PT1 expanded TCRs positively correlated with patch test score, significant at thresholds 8, 16 and 32 but not 4. DPC sensitization did not change how many TCRs were above 1 in 1000 frequency, and no evidence was found of alterations in global repertoire structure. Because all patients had alopecia, a presumed autoimmune disease, the immune response of the patients might differ from that of healthy individuals. Repeated subsampling changed both the strength of the expansion versus patch-test correlation and the threshold at which the correlation became significant.

The sample holds many counts of this clonotype. There is no known antigen for this receptor. Within one base of it there is no much larger clone, and no base qualities were kept. Interpreted using the paper, the time point label stands for: patch test 3, about 24 weeks after DPC sensitization. Per the publication, the treatment or condition label means: therapeutic diphenylcyclopropenone sensitization with weekly scalp DPC. At every patch-test visit, the blood draw took place before the patch test was put on. Patients were considered eligible if aged 18 to 70, diagnosed with alopecia and deemed suitable for DPC therapy, and patients were excluded if pregnant. Total RNA was extracted from unfractionated whole blood that had been collected in Tempus Blood RNA tubes. The germline ends are 17 bases apart after V is trimmed by 9 bases and J by 3 bases. CDR1 and CDR2 were assigned from the germline V gene as MDHEN and SYDVKM. The CDR3 sequence holds 14 residues, the cysteine and phenylalanine included. Of the read, only the CDR3 DNA is kept; its 42 bases are in frame from base 1.

Material: whole blood, obtained in connection with sensitization to the hapten diphenylcyclopropenone (DPC). The sequence is built from TRBV28 and TRBJ2-5; matching of 6 bases hints at TRBD1 as the D gene. The receptor's source is a woman aged 30 to 39 with alopecia areata. Some clones in this sample may be carry-over from other donors' samples. The CDR3 protein is CARMYRDKKETQYF. The nucleotide sequence reads TGTGCCAGAATGTACCGGGACAAAAAAGAGACCCAGTACTTC.